This TCR beta chain was found in a study of T cell responses to AZD1222 COVID-19 vaccine. Notes on the study in general: In a largely white British group with more females than males, clonal diversity was possibly underestimated.

TCRdb's table, derived via immunoSEQ multiplex PCR, lists solely in-frame clones and lacks some. The sample shows about 78,000 clones, 70% to 85% of them seen only once. Germline loops: CDR1 SGDLS, CDR2 YYNGEE. The CDR3 runs to 13 residues. V lost 0 bases and J 5 bases, leaving 8 bases between the germline ends. Points on this clone: Its antigen is currently unknown.

The sample here was peripheral blood, taken on day 0 of AZD1222 vaccination. The source of this sequence is an adult in good health. The chain links TRBV9 to TRBJ2-5; the D is unclear. The CDR3: CASSVEGVETQYF. The CDR3 nucleotides read TGTGCCAGCAGCGTAGAAGGAGTTGAGACCCAGTACTTC.